The subject of this entry is one TCR beta chain. The antigen is undetermined. At sampling all donors were nominally healthy, likely with unrecorded immune exposures. The CDR3 length is 14 residues. Deletions cut 1 base from V and 8 bases from J, with 11 bases between. In germline, CDR1 is MGHRA, CDR2 YSYEKL. The PCR contained 60 Vbeta and 13 Jbeta primers. Repertoires were generated with immunoSEQ multiplex PCR, while TCRdb's copy carries only in-frame clones and drops some. The sample consists of roughly 80,000 clones, approximately 84% of them appearing once. The data were taken from a study of cytomegalovirus exposure and HLA in healthy donors. Study-level results: Follow-up analysis seemed to connect common viral pathogens with several of the most significant clusters identified.

The chain has TRBV4-1 and TRBJ1-4, with a tentative D call TRBD1 (5 bases). The sequenced material came from PBMCs. This clonotype originated in a woman in her forties or fifties in good health and CMV-seronegative. CDR3 in amino acids: CASSQVSQGEKLFF. The DNA of the CDR3 is TGCGCCAGCAGCCAAGTAAGCCAGGGAGAAAAACTGTTTTTT.